One sample yielded the 22 T cell receptor beta chains listed below, sequenced in a study of T cell responses to AZD1222 COVID-19 vaccine. The assay was immunoSEQ multiplex PCR, and TCRdb's table has in-frame clones only and misses some. This table has about 170,000 clones, around 90% appearing once. The source material was peripheral blood, sampled on day 0 of AZD1222 vaccination. These receptor sequences come from an adult in good health.

This clone was observed a handful of times. The rearrangement uses TRBV27 and TRBJ1-2; tentative D call: TRBD1 (6 bases). The germline V gene has CDR1 MNHEY and CDR2 SMNVEV (reference sequence). This CDR3 is built from 15 residues. Trimming left V 6 bases short and J 0 bases short, with 14 bases between. The CDR3 is CASREVGGANYGYTF. The CDR3 coding sequence is TGTGCCAGCAGGGAGGTAGGGGGAGCTAACTATGGCTACACCTTC.

CDR3 in amino acids: CASSFGQAGSGNTIYF. In DNA form, the CDR3 reads TGTGCCAGCAGCTTTGGACAGGCTGGCTCTGGAAACACCATATATTTT. V is TRBV7-2 and J is TRBJ1-3, with TRBD1 matching 7 bases. Germline lookup yields CDR1 SGHTA and CDR2 FQGNSA. There are 16 residues in the CDR3. The ends lost 3 bases at V and 0 bases at J; junction bases unmatched: 5.

This chain joins TRBV9 and TRBJ1-5; D is uncertain. V lost 7 bases to trimming and J lost 2 bases, with 7 bases between them. This CDR3 has 12 amino acids. The germline CDR1 and CDR2 sequences are SGDLS and YYNGEE. DNA for the CDR3: TGTGCCAGCGGGGTGGGCAATCAGCCCCAGCATTTT. This encodes CASGVGNQPQHF.

The chain combines TRBV6-1 with TRBJ1-5, with 8 positions matching TRBD1. CDR1 and CDR2 (germline): MNHNS, SASEGT. Trimming at V came to 2 bases and at J to 6 bases, leaving 0 bases not matched to a gene. This CDR3 comprises 13 residues. The CDR3 bases are TGTGCCAGCAGTGAACAGGGGGCTCAGCCCCAGCATTTT. Protein product: CASSEQGAQPQHF.

This chain uses TRBV5-1 with TRBJ1-1, with a tentative D call TRBD1 (5 bases). Germline CDR1 reads SGHRS; CDR2 reads YFSETQ. The CDR3 consists of 14 residues. V dropped 5 bases and J dropped 1 base, with 12 bases sitting between them. The CDR3 DNA follows: TGCGCCAGCAGGCCAGGGCCGGGGAACACTGAAGCTTTCTTT. Translating gives CASRPGPGNTEAFF.

The rearrangement links TRBV30 to TRBJ2-3; D possibly corresponds to TRBD1 (5 bases). This CDR3 contains 15 residues. V was shortened by 0 bases and J by 2 bases, with 12 bases between the two germline ends. Germline CDR1 is GTSNPN and CDR2 is SVGIG (reference sequence). The CDR3, as DNA: TGTGCCTGGAGTGTACCTAGGGGATACACAGATACGCAGTATTTT. It specifies CAWSVPRGYTDTQYF.

The chain employs TRBV27 and TRBJ1-2; no clear D gene. The germline gives CDR1 MNHEY, CDR2 SMNVEV (reference sequence). CDR3 length equals 14 residues. V lost 5 bases to trimming and J lost 2 bases, with 12 bases between them. CDR3 DNA: TGTGCCAGCAGTCCTACGACACAAAACTATGGCTACACCTTC. It specifies CASSPTTQNYGYTF.

The rearrangement uses TRBV3-1 (or the pseudogene TRBV3-2) and TRBJ2-5, with 8 bases aligning to TRBD2. The V gene end was trimmed by 4 bases and the J gene end by 1 base; junction bases not matched to a gene: 2. Germline loops: CDR1 LGHDT, CDR2 YNNKEL (reference sequence). This CDR3 is 14 amino acids long. The CDR3 region has the DNA TGTGCCAGCAGCCTACTAGCGGTCCAAGAGACCCAGTACTTC. As protein: CASSLLAVQETQYF.

The V call is TRBV4-2, the J call TRBJ2-4, with D maybe TRBD2 (6 bases). Germline-derived CDR1 and CDR2 are LGHNA and YNFKEQ. The CDR3 loop spans 16 amino acids. V lost 0 bases to trimming and J lost 1 base, with 10 bases between them. DNA of the CDR3: TGTGCCAGCAGCCAAGACGCCGGAGGGGCCAAAAACATTCAGTACTTC. Residues: CASSQDAGGAKNIQYF.

The chain recombines TRBV9 with TRBJ1-2, with a tentative D call TRBD1 (6 bases). Between the trimmed V and J ends, which lost 2 bases and 4 bases, there was a span of 12 bases. CDR3 length: 14 amino acids. Germline CDR1 is SGDLS and CDR2 is YYNGEE. This CDR3 reads CASSVGGRGYGYTF. The DNA for the CDR3 is TGTGCCAGCAGCGTTGGGGGGCGCGGCTATGGCTACACCTTC. The variable domain in full, with the rest retrieved from reference TRBV9 and TRBJ1-2, is DSGVTQTPKHLITATGQRVTLRCSPRSGDLSVYWYQQSLDQGLQFLIQYYNGEERAKGNILERFSAQQFPDLHSELNLSSLELGDSALYFCASSVGGRGYGYTFGSGTRLTVV.

This clone has only one observation. Other DNA variants within this sample encode the same CDR3. The V call is TRBV27, the J call TRBJ1-2, with 11 nucleotides matching TRBD1. V lost 8 bases to trimming and J lost 2 bases; unmatched junction nucleotides: 1. Germline CDR1 is MNHEY and CDR2 is SMNVEV (reference sequence). This CDR3 spans 13 amino acids. The CDR3 protein is CASRDRGNYGYTF. CDR3 nucleotide sequence: TGTGCCAGCCGGGACAGGGGGAACTATGGCTACACCTTC.

The chain couples TRBV7-8 to TRBJ1-6; 7 bases fit TRBD1. This CDR3 comprises 14 residues. CDR1 is SGHVS, CDR2 FQNEAQ, per germline. V shed 5 bases and J 5 bases; nucleotides not matched to a gene: 3. The CDR3 region is CASSQGQNNSPLHF. The CDR3 DNA sequence: TGTGCCAGCAGCCAGGGACAGAATAATTCACCCCTCCACTTT.

This chain joins TRBV11-2 and TRBJ2-5; D not certain. The CDR3 is 11 amino acids. CDR1 is SGHAT and CDR2 is FQNNGV in the germline V gene. The V end lost 5 bases, the J end lost 7 bases, and 8 bases lay between the germline ends. This CDR3 is CASSRFGTQYF. The CDR3 region has the DNA TGTGCCAGCAGCCGATTCGGGACCCAGTACTTC.

This clone has more than one count but fewer than ten. The chain couples TRBV3-1 (or the pseudogene TRBV3-2) to TRBJ2-7; either TRBD1 or TRBD2 may fit D (6 bases each). The CDR3 length is 15 residues. CDR1 is LGHDT, CDR2 YNNKEL, per germline (reference sequence). Trimming took 5 bases from V and 2 from J, leaving 16 bases between them. The CDR3 DNA is TGTGCCAGCAGCGCGCAGGGGTGGGGGGCCTACGAGCAGTACTTC. Protein product: CASSAQGWGAYEQYF.

With respect to this clone: The germline gene is not matched at one end of the junction; a read error may be the cause. The rearrangement links TRBV7-7 to TRBJ1-1, with 9 positions matching TRBD1. CDR3 length: 16 amino acids. Looked up from germline, CDR1 is SSHAT and CDR2 is FNYEAQ (reference sequence). CDR3 in DNA: TGTGCTAGCAGCCCACCGGGACAGGGCTCGGGGACTGAAGCTTTCTTT. It codes for CASSPPGQGSGTEAFF. Full variable domain (outside the CDR3, taken from reference TRBV7-7 and TRBJ1-1): GAGVSQSPRYKVTKRGQDVTLRCDPISSHATLYWYQQALGQGPEFLTYFNYEAQPDKSGLPSDRFSAERPEGSISTLTIQRTEQRDSAMYRCASSPPGQGSGTEAFFGQGTRLTVV.

The J gene is TRBJ2-6, the V gene TRBV5-1; a possible D gene is TRBD1 (6 bases). CDR1 and CDR2 from the germline V gene are SGHRS and YFSETQ. V lost 0 bases and J lost 2, with 6 bases in between. The CDR3 runs 15 residues. The CDR3 sequence: CASSLGQAGANVLTF. The CDR3, as DNA: TGCGCCAGCAGCTTGGGACAGGCTGGGGCCAACGTCCTGACTTTC.

This sequence joins TRBV24-1 and TRBJ2-1; TRBD1 might be the D (10 bases). From germline, CDR1 is KGHDR and CDR2 SFDVKD. The CDR3 length is 18 residues. The ends were cut back, 2 bases at V and 7 bases at J, with 23 bases in the middle. This chain's CDR3 is CATSDSRGGQGYKNEQFF. The CDR3 DNA reads as TGTGCCACCAGTGATTCGCGGGGGGGACAGGGGTACAAAAATGAGCAGTTCTTC.

This chain joins TRBV5-4 and TRBJ2-1; 12 positions agree with TRBD2. The length of the CDR3 is 14 residues. V shed 3 bases and J 10 bases; nucleotides not matched to a gene: 5. The germline gives CDR1 SGHNT, CDR2 YYREEE (reference sequence). This CDR3 reads CASSWTSGVREQFF. The CDR3 bases are TGTGCCAGCAGCTGGACTAGCGGGGTAAGGGAGCAGTTCTTC.

V and J are TRBV19 and TRBJ2-7; TRBD1 matches at 8 bases. V lost 3 bases to trimming and J lost 4 bases; unmatched junction nucleotides: 5. Germline V gene data show CDR1 as LNHDA and CDR2 as SQIVND (reference sequence). The CDR3 is 14 residues long. The chain's CDR3 is CASSIGQGAYEQYF. CDR3 sequence (DNA): TGTGCCAGTAGTATCGGGCAGGGGGCATACGAGCAGTACTTC.

V usage is TRBV19 and J usage is TRBJ1-5; D is possibly TRBD1 (5 bases). Trimming took 7 bases from V and 7 from J, leaving 14 bases between them. CDR3 length: 13 amino acids. Germline-derived CDR1 and CDR2 are LNHDA and SQIVND (reference sequence). CDR3 in DNA: TGTGCCAGTAATTTGGGGGGACGCCAGCCCCAGCATTTT. This codes for CASNLGGRQPQHF.

The chain recombines TRBV2 with TRBJ2-2; weak D call: TRBD2 (5 bases). V dropped 1 base and J dropped 0 bases, with 9 bases sitting between them. CDR1 SNHLY and CDR2 FYNNEI come from the germline V gene. The CDR3 sequence is 16 residues long. The chain's CDR3 is CASSEGVRANTGELFF. The CDR3 bases are TGTGCCAGCAGTGAAGGGGTGAGGGCGAACACCGGGGAGCTGTTTTTT.

The CDR3 loop is CASRGDGANPVHF. In nucleotides, the CDR3 is TGTGCCAGCAGGGGGGACGGCGCAAACCCGGTCCACTTT. The chain combines TRBV2 with TRBJ1-6, with D tentatively TRBD1 (5 bases). Trimming pared 6 bases from V and 17 bases from J, leaving 20 bases between. The germline CDR1 and CDR2 sequences are SNHLY and FYNNEI. The CDR3 extends over 13 amino acids.